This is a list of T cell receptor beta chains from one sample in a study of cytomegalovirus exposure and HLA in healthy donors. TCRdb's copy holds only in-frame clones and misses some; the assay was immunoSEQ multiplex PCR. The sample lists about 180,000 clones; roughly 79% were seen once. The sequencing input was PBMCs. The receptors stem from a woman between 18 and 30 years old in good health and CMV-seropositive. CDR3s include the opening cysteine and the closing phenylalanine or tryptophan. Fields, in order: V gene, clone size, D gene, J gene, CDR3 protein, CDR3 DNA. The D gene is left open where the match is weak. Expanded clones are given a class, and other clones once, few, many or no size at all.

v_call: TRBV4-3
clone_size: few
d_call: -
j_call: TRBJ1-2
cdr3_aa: CASSQGLRGYGYTF
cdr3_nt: TGCGCCAGCAGCCAAGGTCTCAGGGGTTATGGCTACACCTTC

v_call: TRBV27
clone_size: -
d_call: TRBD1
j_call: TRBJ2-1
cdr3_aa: CASSLSGQGASEQFF
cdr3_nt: TGTGCCAGCAGTTTATCGGGACAGGGGGCCTCTGAGCAGTTCTTC

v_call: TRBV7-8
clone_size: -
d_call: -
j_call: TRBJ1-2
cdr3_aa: CASSLGQDYGYTF
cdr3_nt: TGTGCCAGCAGCTTAGGTCAGGACTATGGCTACACCTTC

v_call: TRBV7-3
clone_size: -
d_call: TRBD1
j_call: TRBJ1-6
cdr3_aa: CASSLTGSGSPLHF
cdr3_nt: TGTGCCAGCAGCTTGACAGGGTCAGGATCACCCCTCCACTTT

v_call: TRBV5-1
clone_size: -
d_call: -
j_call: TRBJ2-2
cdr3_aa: CASSFSGELFF
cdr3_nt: TGCGCCAGCAGCTTTAGCGGGGAGCTGTTTTTT

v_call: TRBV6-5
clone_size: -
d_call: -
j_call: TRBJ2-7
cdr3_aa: CASSSPGVLSSYEQYF
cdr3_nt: TGTGCCAGCAGTTCCCCCGGGGTCCTGAGCTCCTACGAGCAGTACTTC

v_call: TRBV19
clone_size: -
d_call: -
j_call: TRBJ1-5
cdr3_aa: CASSIDLYQPQHF
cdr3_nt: TGTGCCAGTAGTATAGATCTTTATCAGCCCCAGCATTTT

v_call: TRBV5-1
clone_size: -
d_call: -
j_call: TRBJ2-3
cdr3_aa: CASSLAGTGGEDTQYF
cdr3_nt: TGCGCCAGCAGCTTAGCGGGGACAGGAGGTGAAGATACGCAGTATTTT

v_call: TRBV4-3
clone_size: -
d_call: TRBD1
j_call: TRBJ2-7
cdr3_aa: CASSLGTGSYEQYF
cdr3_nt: TGCGCCAGCAGCCTCGGGACAGGATCCTACGAGCAGTACTTC

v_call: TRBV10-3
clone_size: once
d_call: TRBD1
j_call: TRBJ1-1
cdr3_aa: CAISEGQGGTAFF
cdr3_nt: TGTGCCATCAGTGAAGGACAGGGGGGGACAGCTTTCTTT

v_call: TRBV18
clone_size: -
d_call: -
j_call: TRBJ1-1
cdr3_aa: CASSPTRGTEAFF
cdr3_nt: TGTGCCAGCTCCCCTACTAGGGGGACTGAAGCTTTCTTT

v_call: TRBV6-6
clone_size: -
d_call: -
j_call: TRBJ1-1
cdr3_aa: CASSLIREVTEAFF
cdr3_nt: TGTGCCAGCAGTCTCATCAGGGAGGTCACTGAAGCTTTCTTT

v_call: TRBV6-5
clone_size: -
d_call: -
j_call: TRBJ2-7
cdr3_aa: CASREPGNYEQYF
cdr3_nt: TGTGCCAGCAGGGAACCGGGGAACTACGAGCAGTACTTC

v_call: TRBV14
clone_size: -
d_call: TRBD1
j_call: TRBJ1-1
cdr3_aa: CASSQGPGTGFEAFF
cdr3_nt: TGTGCCAGCAGCCAAGGCCCCGGGACAGGGTTTGAAGCTTTCTTT

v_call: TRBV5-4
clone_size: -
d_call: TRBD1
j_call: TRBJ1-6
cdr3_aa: CASSLETGHNSPLHF
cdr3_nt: TGTGCCAGCAGCTTGGAGACAGGGCATAATTCACCCCTCCACTTT

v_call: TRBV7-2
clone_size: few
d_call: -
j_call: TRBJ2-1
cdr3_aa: CASSLVLSSSYNEQFF
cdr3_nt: TGTGCCAGCAGCTTAGTCCTCTCGAGCTCCTACAATGAGCAGTTCTTC

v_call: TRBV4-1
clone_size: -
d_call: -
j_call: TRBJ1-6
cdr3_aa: CASSQSGTLSSYNSPLHF
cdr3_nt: TGCGCCAGCAGCCAAAGTGGTACTCTTAGCTCCTATAATTCACCCCTCCACTTT

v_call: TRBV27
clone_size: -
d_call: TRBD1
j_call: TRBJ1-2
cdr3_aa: CASSLRRDRGNTF
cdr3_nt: TGTGCCAGCAGTTTAAGGCGGGACAGGGGGAACACCTTC